These T cell receptor beta chains were read from a single sample in a study of CD8+ T cells in alopecia areata. Assay: immunoSEQ multiplex PCR; the TCRdb copy retains only in-frame clones and omits some. The sample shows 150,000 or so clones, 87% of them seen only once. Here the sequenced sample was CD8+ T cells sorted from blood, taken at week 0. The receptors were gathered from a human donor with alopecia areata. CDR3s include the opening cysteine and the closing phenylalanine or tryptophan. A D gene is named only where the DNA matches it firmly. Clone size is stated in some rows and not others, as once, few, many or a class when expanded.

15	.	TRBJ2-2	TRBV30	.	TGTGCCTGGGGAGGGCCAGGGAAGGGGACCGGGGAGCTGTTTTTT	CAWGGPGKGTGELFF
15	TRBD2	TRBJ2-3	TRBV7-9	.	TGTGCCAGCAGCTTTAGCGGGGGGCCCACAGATACGCAGTATTTT	CASSFSGGPTDTQYF
17	TRBD2	TRBJ2-6	TRBV29-1	.	TGCAGCGTTGAAGAGTCGAGCGGGAGTTCTGGGGCCAACGTCCTGACTTTC	CSVEESSGSSGANVLTF
18	.	TRBJ1-3	TRBV12-5	.	TGTGCTAGTGGTTTGCTCCGGACCGAACATTACTCTGGAAACACCATATATTTT	CASGLLRTEHYSGNTIYF
14	TRBD1	TRBJ2-3	TRBV30	.	TGTGCCTGGACCCGGACAGGGGGGACAGATACGCAGTATTTT	CAWTRTGGTDTQYF
14	TRBD2	TRBJ2-1	TRBV19	few	TGTGCCAGTAGTATGGGAGGGGATTACAATGAGCAGTTCTTC	CASSMGGDYNEQFF
15	TRBD2	TRBJ2-3	TRBV27	.	TGTGCCAGCAGTTTAAAAGCGGGGTACACAGATACGCAGTATTTT	CASSLKAGYTDTQYF
18	TRBD1	TRBJ1-2	TRBV5-1	.	TGCGCCAGCAGCCTATCGGTGGCCCAGACAGGGGGCTGGTATGGCTACACCTTC	CASSLSVAQTGGWYGYTF
13	.	TRBJ2-1	TRBV11-3	.	TGTGCCAGCAGCGCCCGACTAAACAATGAGCAGTTCTTC	CASSARLNNEQFF
14	.	TRBJ2-7	TRBV5-6	.	TGTGCCAGCAGCTTGGTCACAGCGTCCTACGAGCAGTACTTC	CASSLVTASYEQYF
16	.	TRBJ2-3	TRBV6-6	.	TGTGCCAGCAGTTACTTCGGGACCCTAAGCACAGATACGCAGTATTTT	CASSYFGTLSTDTQYF
16	.	TRBJ2-3	TRBV5-1	once	TGCGCCAGCAGTCGAGGACCAAACTCTAACACAGATACGCAGTATTTT	CASSRGPNSNTDTQYF
15	.	TRBJ2-2	TRBV19	once	TGTGCCAGTAGTATAGGGGAGACACTCACCGGGGAGCTGTTTTTT	CASSIGETLTGELFF
17	.	TRBJ2-2	TRBV10-3	few	TGTGCCATCAGTGAGTCGATCTTTGCAATGAACACCGGGGAGCTGTTTTTT	CAISESIFAMNTGELFF
13	.	TRBJ1-1	TRBV6-6	.	TGTGCCAGCACCAGGTCGGTGAACACTGAAGCTTTCTTT	CASTRSVNTEAFF
14	.	TRBJ1-1	TRBV2	.	TGTGCCAGCAGTCCCGGGACACAGAACACTGAAGCTTTCTTT	CASSPGTQNTEAFF
13	.	TRBJ1-5	TRBV11-1	.	TGTGCCAGCAGCTCGAACGGGGATCAGCCCCAGCATTTT	CASSSNGDQPQHF
16	.	TRBJ2-7	TRBV6-6	.	TGTGCCAGCAGTTACTCGTTCCAGGGGCCTACCTACGAGCAGTACTTC	CASSYSFQGPTYEQYF
13	TRBD2	TRBJ2-7	TRBV29-1	.	TGCAGCGCCCGGACTAGCACTTCCTACGAGCAGTACTTC	CSARTSTSYEQYF
10	.	TRBJ2-1	TRBV2	.	TGTGCCAGCAGTGAAATTGAGCAGTTCTTC	CASSEIEQFF
14	.	TRBJ2-1	TRBV29-1	once	TGCAGCGTTGAAGAGGCCTCGGAATACAATGAGCAGTTCTTC	CSVEEASEYNEQFF
13	.	TRBJ2-1	TRBV29-1	.	TGCAGCGTTTCTCCGGTCTCCTACAATGAGCAGTTCTTC	CSVSPVSYNEQFF
11	.	TRBJ2-2	TRBV20-1	once	TGCAGTGCGGGCGGATCCGGGGAGCTGTTTTTT	CSAGGSGELFF
15	.	TRBJ2-5	TRBV5-1	.	TGCGCCTCCAGGACAGGCTCCTCCAGGGAGGGGACCCAGTACTTC	CASRTGSSREGTQYF
13	.	TRBJ2-7	TRBV7-2	.	TGTGCCAGCAGCTTAGATCTCTTCGACGAGCAGTACTTC	CASSLDLFDEQYF
15	.	TRBJ2-3	TRBV2	.	TGTGCCAGCAGTGAAAGACAGGCCATCACAGATACGCAGTATTTT	CASSERQAITDTQYF
15	.	TRBJ1-6	TRBV7-9	.	TGTGCCAGCAGCCCGTCTCGGGGGGTAGATTCACCCCTCCACTTT	CASSPSRGVDSPLHF
13	.	TRBJ2-7	TRBV30	.	TGTGCCTGGAGTGTACGAGCTACGTACGAGCAGTACTTC	CAWSVRATYEQYF
12	.	TRBJ2-7	TRBV29-1	.	TGCAGCGTCGGGGGCCGAGGCTACGAGCAGTACTTC	CSVGGRGYEQYF
16	.	TRBJ1-5	TRBV7-9	.	TGTGCCAGCAGCTCCACCGACTGGGGCTCGAATCAGCCCCAGCATTTT	CASSSTDWGSNQPQHF
15	.	TRBJ1-3	TRBV7-9	.	TGTGCCAGCAGCTCGGACAGTTACTCTGGAAACACCATATATTTT	CASSSDSYSGNTIYF
13	.	TRBJ2-7	TRBV27	.	TGTGCCAGCAGTTCCGGTTTGGACTACGAGCAGTACTTC	CASSSGLDYEQYF
14	.	TRBJ2-2	TRBV11-2	.	TGTGCCAGCAGCTTGACCGGGAACACCGGGGAGCTGTTTTTT	CASSLTGNTGELFF
15	.	TRBJ2-3	TRBV11-1	.	TGTGCCAGCAGCTTACTAGACGGGAACACAGATACGCAGTATTTT	CASSLLDGNTDTQYF
17	TRBD1	TRBJ2-7	TRBV27	.	TGTGCCAGCAGCATTAGCTCGGGGGACAGGGTTGACTACGAGCAGTACTTC	CASSISSGDRVDYEQYF
15	.	TRBJ1-1	TRBV7-9	.	TGTGCCAGCAGCACCCCGAGTCCCGGGTCCACTGAAGCTTTCTTT	CASSTPSPGSTEAFF
15	TRBD2	TRBJ2-7	TRBV13	.	TGTGCCAGCAGCTTAGTAATCGGGGGGTCCTACGAGCAGTACTTC	CASSLVIGGSYEQYF
15	.	TRBJ1-1	TRBV7-9	.	TGTGCCAGCAAATTCCCGCTTGCGGGGAACACTGAAGCTTTCTTT	CASKFPLAGNTEAFF
16	.	TRBJ2-7	TRBV11-2	.	TGTGCCAGCAGCTTTCCTCCGGGACAAGGTTCCTACGAGCAGTACTTC	CASSFPPGQGSYEQYF
13	TRBD1	TRBJ1-2	TRBV27	.	TGTGCCAGCAGTCCACAGGGGGTCCGCGGCTACACCTTC	CASSPQGVRGYTF
13	.	TRBJ2-5	TRBV6-1	.	TGTGCCAGCAGTGAGGACCCGGGAGAGACCCAGTACTTC	CASSEDPGETQYF
16	TRBD2	TRBJ2-1	TRBV29-1	.	TGCAGCGTTGAACGCGGACTAGCGCACAGCTACAATGAGCAGTTCTTC	CSVERGLAHSYNEQFF
14	.	TRBJ2-1	TRBV5-1	.	TGCGCCAGCAGCTTGAGGGAAGTTCTCAATGAGCAGTTCTTC	CASSLREVLNEQFF
14	TRBD1	TRBJ1-5	TRBV19	.	TGTGCCAGTAGTAGTGGACAGGCGAATCAGCCCCAGCATTTT	CASSSGQANQPQHF
14	.	TRBJ2-2	TRBV19	few	TGTGCCAGTAGTATAGGCCGTACCACCGGGGAGCTGTTTTTT	CASSIGRTTGELFF
14	TRBD2	TRBJ2-7	TRBV29-1	.	TGCAGCGTTGAAGCAACTAGCGGAACCTACGAGCAGTACTTC	CSVEATSGTYEQYF
15	TRBD1	TRBJ1-6	TRBV5-4	.	TGTGCCAGCAGCGTGACAGGGGATTCGGGATCACCCCTCCACTTT	CASSVTGDSGSPLHF
15	TRBD1	TRBJ2-7	TRBV7-8	once	TGTGCCAGCAGCCTGGGGACAGGGGGCTTTGAGGAGCAGTACTTC	CASSLGTGGFEEQYF
13	TRBD2	TRBJ2-7	TRBV30	.	TGTGCCTGGAGTGGGGAGGGAGGTCGAGAGCAGTACTTC	CAWSGEGGREQYF
15	.	TRBJ2-1	TRBV9	.	TGTGCCAGCAGCGTCGAGGCGGGCGGATACAATGAGCAGTTCTTC	CASSVEAGGYNEQFF
16	TRBD1	TRBJ2-1	TRBV7-9	.	TGTGCCAGCAGCCATACAGGGGTCTACTCCTACAATGAGCAGTTCTTC	CASSHTGVYSYNEQFF
16	.	TRBJ2-3	TRBV14	.	TGTGCCAGCAGCCAAGATCCGGGGTCCACCCCAGATACGCAGTATTTT	CASSQDPGSTPDTQYF
17	.	TRBJ2-3	TRBV2	.	TGTGCCAGCAGGATGGATTGGACAGCCTCTAGCACAGATACGCAGTATTTT	CASRMDWTASSTDTQYF
17	.	TRBJ2-2	TRBV11-3	.	TGTGCCAGCAGCTTAGCTTCCTCCCAGGGCTGGACCGGGGAGCTGTTTTTT	CASSLASSQGWTGELFF
13	.	TRBJ1-2	TRBV27	.	TGTGCCAGCAGCCGGACAGTCTCCTATGGCTACACCTTC	CASSRTVSYGYTF
13	.	TRBJ2-2	TRBV14	.	TGTGCCAGCAGCCAAGGATCCCCCGGGGAGCTGTTTTTT	CASSQGSPGELFF
15	TRBD2	TRBJ2-5	TRBV9	.	TGTGCCAGCAGCGCCGAGGACACTGGGAGGGTGGACCAGTACTTC	CASSAEDTGRVDQYF
13	.	TRBJ2-7	TRBV7-8	.	TGTGCCAGCAGCTCTTCAGGACCTTCCGAGCAGTACTTC	CASSSSGPSEQYF
13	.	TRBJ2-4	TRBV5-1	.	TGCGCCAGCAGCTTGGAGTATCGGGACATTTGGTACTTC	CASSLEYRDIWYF
17	.	TRBJ2-1	TRBV4-1	.	TGCGCCAGCAGCCTTAAACTCCCTCAGCAGGGATACGATGAGCAGTTCTTC	CASSLKLPQQGYDEQFF